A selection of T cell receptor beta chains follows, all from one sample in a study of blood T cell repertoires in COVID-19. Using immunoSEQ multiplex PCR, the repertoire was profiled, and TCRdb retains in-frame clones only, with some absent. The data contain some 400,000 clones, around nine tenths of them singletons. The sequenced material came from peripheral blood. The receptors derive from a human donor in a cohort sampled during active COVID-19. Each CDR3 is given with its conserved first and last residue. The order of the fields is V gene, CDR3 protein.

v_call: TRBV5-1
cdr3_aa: CASSFSGGIQETQYF

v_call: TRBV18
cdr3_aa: CASSPGTGVYEQYF

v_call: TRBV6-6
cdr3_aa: CASTGGTDTQYF

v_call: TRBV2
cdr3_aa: CASSGTGDGYTF

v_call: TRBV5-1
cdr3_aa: CASSLAGARETQYF

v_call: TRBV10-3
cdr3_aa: CAISSVLAGLSNEQYF

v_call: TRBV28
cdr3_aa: CASSSHSTGQYF

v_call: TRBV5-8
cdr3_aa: CASSRGLAGGSSYNEQFF

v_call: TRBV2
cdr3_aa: CASSQLGRAEQYF

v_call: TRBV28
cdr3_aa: CASSPRGAEGNQPQHF

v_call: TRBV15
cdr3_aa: CATSREGGSHEKLFF

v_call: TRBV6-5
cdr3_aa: CASTLGQLNEKLFF

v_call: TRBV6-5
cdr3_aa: CASSWDVGGRTDTQYF

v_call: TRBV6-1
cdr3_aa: CASSEETGRSEKLFF

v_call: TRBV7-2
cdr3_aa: CASSLEGTGDQPQHF